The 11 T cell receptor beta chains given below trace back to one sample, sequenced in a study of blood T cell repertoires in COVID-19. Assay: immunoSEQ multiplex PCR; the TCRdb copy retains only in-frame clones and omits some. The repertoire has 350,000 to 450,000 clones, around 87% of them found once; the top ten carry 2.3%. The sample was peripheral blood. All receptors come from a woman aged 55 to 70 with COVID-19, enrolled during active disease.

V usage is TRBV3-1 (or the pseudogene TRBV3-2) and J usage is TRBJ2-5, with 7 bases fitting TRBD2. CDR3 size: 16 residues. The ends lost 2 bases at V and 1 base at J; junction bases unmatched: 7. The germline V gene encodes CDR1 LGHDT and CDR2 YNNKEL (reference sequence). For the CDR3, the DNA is TGTGCCAGCAGCCAAACCCCAGCGGGACCCCAAGAGACCCAGTACTTC. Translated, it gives CASSQTPAGPQETQYF.

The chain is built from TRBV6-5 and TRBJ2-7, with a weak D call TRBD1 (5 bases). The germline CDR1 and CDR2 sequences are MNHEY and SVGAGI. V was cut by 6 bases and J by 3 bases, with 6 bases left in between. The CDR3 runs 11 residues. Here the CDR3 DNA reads TGTGCCAGCAGGACAGTCTACGAGCAGTACTTC. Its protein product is CASRTVYEQYF.

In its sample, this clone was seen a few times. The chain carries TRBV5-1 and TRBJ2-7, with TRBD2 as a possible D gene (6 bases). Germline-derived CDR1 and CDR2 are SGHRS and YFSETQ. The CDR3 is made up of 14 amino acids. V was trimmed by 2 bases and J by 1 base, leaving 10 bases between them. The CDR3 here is CASSFGGLSYEQYF. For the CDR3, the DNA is TGCGCCAGCAGCTTTGGGGGGTTGTCCTACGAGCAGTACTTC.

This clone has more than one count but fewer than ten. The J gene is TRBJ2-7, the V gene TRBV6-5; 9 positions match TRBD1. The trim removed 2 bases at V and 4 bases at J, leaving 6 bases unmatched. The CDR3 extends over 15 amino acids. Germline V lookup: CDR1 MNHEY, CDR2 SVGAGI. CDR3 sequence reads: CASSYGGTGRYEQYF. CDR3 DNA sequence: TGTGCCAGCAGTTACGGGGGGACAGGGAGGTACGAGCAGTACTTC.

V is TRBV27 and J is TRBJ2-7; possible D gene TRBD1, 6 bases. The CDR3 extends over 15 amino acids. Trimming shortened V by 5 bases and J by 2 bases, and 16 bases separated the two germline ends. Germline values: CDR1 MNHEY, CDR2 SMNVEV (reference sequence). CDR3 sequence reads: CASSGLGGKTYEQYF. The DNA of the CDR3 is TGTGCCAGCAGTGGCCTTGGGGGCAAAACCTACGAGCAGTACTTC.

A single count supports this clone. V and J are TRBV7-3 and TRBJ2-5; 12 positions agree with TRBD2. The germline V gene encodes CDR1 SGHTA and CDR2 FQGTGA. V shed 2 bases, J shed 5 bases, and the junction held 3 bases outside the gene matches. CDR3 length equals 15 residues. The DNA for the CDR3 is TGTGCCAGCAGCTTATTAGGGACTAGCGGGGAGACCCAGTACTTC. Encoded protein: CASSLLGTSGETQYF.

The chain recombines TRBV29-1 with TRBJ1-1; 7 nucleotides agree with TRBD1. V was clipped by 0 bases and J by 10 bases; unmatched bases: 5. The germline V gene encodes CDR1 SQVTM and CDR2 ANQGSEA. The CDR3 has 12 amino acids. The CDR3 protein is CSVEDQTGRAFF. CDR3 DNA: TGCAGCGTTGAAGACCAGACAGGGCGAGCTTTCTTT.

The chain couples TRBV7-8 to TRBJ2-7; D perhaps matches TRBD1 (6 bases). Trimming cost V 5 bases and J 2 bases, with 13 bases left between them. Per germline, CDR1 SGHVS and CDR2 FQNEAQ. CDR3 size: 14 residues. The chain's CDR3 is CASSLGDKAYEQYF. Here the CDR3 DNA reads TGTGCCAGCAGCCTCGGGGACAAAGCCTACGAGCAGTACTTC.

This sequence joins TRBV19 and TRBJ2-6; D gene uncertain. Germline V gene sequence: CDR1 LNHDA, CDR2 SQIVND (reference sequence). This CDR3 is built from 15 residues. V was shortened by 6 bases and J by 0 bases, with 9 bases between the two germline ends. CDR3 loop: CASSLRPSGANVLTF. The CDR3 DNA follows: TGTGCCAGTAGCCTTCGTCCCTCTGGGGCCAACGTCCTGACTTTC.

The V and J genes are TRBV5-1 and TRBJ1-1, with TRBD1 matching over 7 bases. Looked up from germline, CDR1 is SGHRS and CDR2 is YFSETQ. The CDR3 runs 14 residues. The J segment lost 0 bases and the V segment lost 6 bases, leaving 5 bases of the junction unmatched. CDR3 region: CASKNGQVNTEAFF. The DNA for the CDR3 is TGCGCCAGCAAGAACGGACAGGTGAACACTGAAGCTTTCTTT.

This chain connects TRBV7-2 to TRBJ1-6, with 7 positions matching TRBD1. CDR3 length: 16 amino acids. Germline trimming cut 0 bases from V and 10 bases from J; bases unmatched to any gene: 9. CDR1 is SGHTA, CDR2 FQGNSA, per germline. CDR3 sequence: CASSLALDRAGSPLHF. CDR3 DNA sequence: TGTGCCAGCAGCTTAGCGCTCGACAGGGCCGGATCACCCCTCCACTTT.